These 28 T cell receptor beta chains were all obtained from the same sample, sequenced in a study of T cells after yellow fever vaccination. From the 5' RACE reads, TCRdb called clonotypes with MiXCR, one entry per CDR3 protein. Found here are some 350,000 distinct CDR3 sequences, almost 4% of them singletons; the top ten hold roughly a quarter. The input for sequencing was PBMCs, taken 5 days after the yellow fever booster vaccination. These receptors originate from a man aged 18 to 29 who received the YFV17D yellow fever vaccine.

This clonotype showed up just a few times. The V call is TRBV5-5, the J call TRBJ1-5; TRBD1 aligns across 8 bases. Germline values: CDR1 SGHKS, CDR2 YYEKEE (reference sequence). There are 15 residues in the CDR3. The J segment lost 5 bases and the V segment lost 5 bases, leaving 9 bases of the junction unmatched. The CDR3 reads CASSRQGFLDQPQHF. The CDR3 coding sequence is TGTGCCAGCAGTCGACAGGGGTTTCTGGATCAGCCCCAGCATTTT.

This clonotype occurred a few times. This sequence joins TRBV10-2 and TRBJ1-1; D remains ambiguous. Trimming cost V 4 bases and J 5 bases, with 11 bases left between them. CDR1 is WSHSY, CDR2 SAAADI, per germline. The CDR3 is 13 residues long. The CDR3 DNA is TGCGCCAGCAGTGCTAGTCTTAAGACTGAAGCTTTCTTT. It is translated as CASSASLKTEAFF.

This clonotype has more than one count but fewer than ten. The rearrangement links TRBV9 to TRBJ2-1, with TRBD2 as a possible D gene (5 bases). V shed 2 bases and J shed 9 bases, with 12 bases lying between them. Per germline, CDR1 SGDLS and CDR2 YYNGEE. This CDR3 comprises 13 residues. As DNA, the CDR3 is TGTGCCAGCAGCGTCTCACTAGAATCTGAGCAGTTCTTC. Amino acid sequence: CASSVSLESEQFF.

This clonotype came up a few times. CDR3: CASSIRTGRTGELFF. For the CDR3, the DNA is TGTGCCAGCAGTATCAGGACAGGGCGCACCGGGGAGCTGTTTTTT. This sequence joins TRBV6-6 and TRBJ2-2; 8 bases are shared with TRBD1. The CDR3 covers 15 residues. V shed 5 bases, J shed 4 bases, and the junction held 6 bases outside the gene matches. Germline V gene data show CDR1 as MNHNY and CDR2 as SVGAGI (reference sequence).

This clonotype occurred many times. This chain connects TRBV25-1 to TRBJ1-6; tentative D call: TRBD1 (5 bases). Deletions cut 6 bases from V and 0 bases from J, with 9 bases between. The CDR3 spans 15 residues. CDR1 is MGHDK and CDR2 is SYGVNS in the germline V gene. Here the CDR3 reads CASSAGGSYNSPLHF. CDR3 DNA: TGTGCCAGCAGCGCCGGGGGCTCCTATAATTCACCCCTCCACTTT.

In this sample, this clonotype turned up a few times. V usage is TRBV6-5 and J usage is TRBJ1-3, with D maybe TRBD1 (6 bases). V lost 1 base to trimming and J lost 6 bases, with 10 bases between them. The CDR3 is 14 amino acids. Germline assignment: CDR1 MNHEY and CDR2 SVGAGI. CDR3 in amino acids: CASSYLGAENTIYF. CDR3 sequence (DNA): TGTGCCAGCAGTTACTTGGGGGCCGAAAACACCATATATTTT.

The chain recombines TRBV7-9 with TRBJ2-7; 11 bases are a match to TRBD1. V shed 5 bases and J 9 bases; nucleotides not matched to a gene: 3. CDR3 length equals 12 residues. Germline CDR1 is SEHNR and CDR2 is FQNEAQ (reference sequence). CDR3 coding DNA: TGTGCCAGCAGCGCGGGACAGGGGGTGCAGTACGTC. Residues: CASSAGQGVQYV.

This chain connects TRBV9 to TRBJ2-7; D possibly matches TRBD1 or TRBD2 (5 bases each). The germline V gene has CDR1 SGDLS and CDR2 YYNGEE. There are 16 residues in the CDR3. The V gene lost 0 bases and the J gene lost 3 bases, with 16 bases spanning the gap. The CDR3 DNA reads TGTGCCAGCAGCGTAGGAGGGGCCGGTAGTCTCTACGAGCAGTACTTC. Translated, it gives CASSVGGAGSLYEQYF.

The chain is built from TRBV19 and TRBJ2-3, with 12 bases fitting TRBD2. Germline CDR1 is LNHDA and CDR2 is SQIVND (reference sequence). J gave up 4 bases and V 10 bases, and 3 bases lay outside the gene matches. The length of the CDR3 is 13 residues. CDR3 region: CATGTSGPDTQYF. The CDR3, as DNA: TGTGCCACCGGGACTAGCGGGCCAGATACGCAGTATTTT.

This clonotype was counted a few times. The chain is built from TRBV5-1 and TRBJ1-6; no definite D call. The CDR3 spans 12 residues. The germline V gene has CDR1 SGHRS and CDR2 YFSETQ. The V gene lost 0 bases and the J gene lost 12 bases, with 7 bases spanning the gap. The CDR3 coding sequence is TGCGCCAGCAGCTTGGCCCCCGGACCCCTCCACTTT. The encoded protein is CASSLAPGPLHF.

This clonotype appeared a few times. The rearrangement links TRBV4-2 to TRBJ2-7; tentative D call: TRBD2 (5 bases). This CDR3 spans 17 amino acids. The V and J ends lost 0 bases and 0 bases respectively, with 15 bases between them. Germline lookup yields CDR1 LGHNA and CDR2 YNFKEQ. The CDR3 region has the DNA TGTGCCAGCAGCCAAGATAGTTCGGGGTTTCGCTCCTACGAGCAGTACTTC. Translated, it gives CASSQDSSGFRSYEQYF.

The chain combines TRBV9 with TRBJ1-1; maybe TRBD1 (6 bases). CDR1 SGDLS and CDR2 YYNGEE come from the germline V gene. This CDR3 has 15 amino acids. V was shortened by 4 bases and J by 3 bases, with 16 bases between the two germline ends. The CDR3: CASSPREGVYTEAFF. The CDR3 DNA sequence: TGTGCCAGCAGCCCGAGGGAGGGGGTTTACACTGAAGCTTTCTTT. Complete variable domain (other parts from reference TRBV9 and TRBJ1-1): DSGVTQTPKHLITATGQRVTLRCSPRSGDLSVYWYQQSLDQGLQFLIQYYNGEERAKGNILERFSAQQFPDLHSELNLSSLELGDSALYFCASSPREGVYTEAFFGQGTRLTVV.

This clonotype was observed a handful of times. The chain has TRBV15 and TRBJ1-5; no clear D gene. The germline CDR1 and CDR2 sequences are LNHNV and YYDKDF (reference sequence). This CDR3 spans 14 amino acids. Trimming took 0 bases from V and 7 from J, leaving 10 bases between them. The CDR3, as DNA: TGTGCCACCAGCAGAGATCGACCAGGCCAGCCCCAGCATTTT. Translating it yields CATSRDRPGQPQHF.

The V gene is TRBV18, the J gene TRBJ1-4; D might be TRBD1 (6 bases). This CDR3 contains 20 residues. Deletions cut 6 bases from V and 0 bases from J, with 26 bases between. CDR1 KGHSH and CDR2 LQKENI come from the germline V gene. The CDR3 is CASSPLGPGAEATTNEKLFF. The CDR3 nucleotides read TGTGCCAGCTCCCCGTTGGGTCCGGGGGCCGAAGCTACAACTAATGAAAAACTGTTTTTT. The whole variable domain, filled in from reference TRBV18 and TRBJ1-4, reads NAGVMQNPRHLVRRRGQEARLRCSPMKGHSHVYWYRQLPEEGLKFMVYLQKENIIDESGMPKERFSAEFPKEGPSILRIQQVVRGDSAAYFCASSPLGPGAEATTNEKLFFGSGTQLSVL.

This clonotype was observed a few times. V gene TRBV18 combines with J gene TRBJ1-4; possibly TRBD1 for D (6 bases). The V end lost 3 bases, the J end lost 7 bases, and 18 bases lay between the germline ends. Germline V gene data show CDR1 as KGHSH and CDR2 as LQKENI. The CDR3 runs 16 residues. CDR3 amino acids: CASSPREDRSIEKLFF. The CDR3 nucleotides read TGTGCCAGCTCACCTCGAGAGGACAGAAGTATTGAAAAACTGTTTTTT.

There are many counts of this clonotype. The V and J genes are TRBV7-2 and TRBJ2-7, with a tentative D call TRBD1 (6 bases). Germline loops: CDR1 SGHTA, CDR2 FQGNSA. The CDR3 has 14 residues. V lost 5 bases and J 3 bases, leaving 14 bases between the germline ends. The CDR3 DNA follows: TGTGCCAGCAGCCCTGCAGGGGTCAACTACGAGCAGTACTTC. As protein: CASSPAGVNYEQYF.

This clonotype was seen a handful of times. The J gene is TRBJ1-5, the V gene TRBV19, with 7 bases lining up with TRBD1. Looked up from germline, CDR1 is LNHDA and CDR2 is SQIVND (reference sequence). The CDR3 is 14 amino acids. V trimming: 4 bases; J trimming: 1 base; junction bases outside the gene matches: 1. CDR3 sequence (DNA): TGTGCCAGTAGTACGGGACAGAGCAATCAGCCCCAGCATTTT. Its protein product is CASSTGQSNQPQHF.

This clonotype was counted a few times. The chain links TRBV4-1 to TRBJ1-5; 9 bases are shared with TRBD1. There are 16 residues in the CDR3. In germline, CDR1 is MGHRA, CDR2 YSYEKL. J gave up 5 bases and V 2 bases, and 7 bases lay outside the gene matches. CDR3 coding DNA: TGCGCCAGCAGCCAATTCGACCGGGACAGGGATCAGCCCCAGCATTTT. Amino acid sequence: CASSQFDRDRDQPQHF.

This clonotype was found many times. The rearrangement links TRBV4-2 to TRBJ2-1, with 12 nucleotides matching TRBD2. This CDR3 has 14 residues. Trimming took 6 bases from V and 8 from J; bases not matched to a gene: 5. Per the germline V gene, CDR1 is LGHNA and CDR2 is YNFKEQ. The DNA of the CDR3 is TGTGCCAGCAGGACTAGCGGGGGCTTGGATGAGCAGTTCTTC. Protein: CASRTSGGLDEQFF.

This clonotype was seen a handful of times. The chain employs TRBV24-1 and TRBJ1-5; weak D call: TRBD1 (5 bases). Germline lookup yields CDR1 KGHDR and CDR2 SFDVKD. V lost 3 bases and J 7 bases, leaving 9 bases between the germline ends. There are 13 residues in the CDR3. The CDR3 is CATSDQGGQPQHF. In DNA form, the CDR3 reads TGTGCCACCAGTGATCAGGGAGGACAGCCCCAGCATTTT.

This clonotype was seen repeatedly, ten times or more. The V call is TRBV7-9, the J call TRBJ2-5, with 7 bases matching TRBD2. Germline CDR1 reads SEHNR; CDR2 reads FQNEAQ (reference sequence). There are 15 residues in the CDR3. Germline trimming cut 3 bases from V and 3 bases from J; bases unmatched to any gene: 7. The CDR3 nucleotides read TGTGCCAGCAGCTTTCCTCACCTAGCGGAAGAGACCCAGTACTTC. It specifies CASSFPHLAEETQYF.

This clonotype has a count of ten or more. The genes are TRBV5-1 and TRBJ2-5; D may be TRBD2 (6 bases). Germline V gene sequence: CDR1 SGHRS, CDR2 YFSETQ. The CDR3 length is 15 residues. With 7 bases removed from V and 0 bases from J, the gap between germline ends came to 16 bases. The CDR3 DNA is TGCGCCAGCGTAGGCGGGGCGTCTAACCAAGAGACCCAGTACTTC. Amino acids: CASVGGASNQETQYF.

The V call is TRBV19, the J call TRBJ1-1; the D is unclear. The CDR3 is 12 residues long. Trimming removed 10 bases at V and 2 bases at J, with 11 bases between. Per germline, CDR1 LNHDA and CDR2 SQIVND (reference sequence). The CDR3 DNA reads TGTGCCACCCAAGCGGAAAACACTGAAGCTTTCTTT. It codes for CATQAENTEAFF.

This clonotype was recorded many times. The rearrangement links TRBV7-8 to TRBJ2-3; D unresolved. The germline V gene has CDR1 SGHVS and CDR2 FQNEAQ. V was trimmed by 1 base and J by 3 bases, leaving 8 bases between them. The CDR3 has 14 amino acids. DNA for the CDR3: TGTGCCAGCAGCTTAGTAGAAACGACAGATACGCAGTATTTT. Translation: CASSLVETTDTQYF.

The chain recombines TRBV6-2 or TRBV6-3 with TRBJ1-2; D is unclear. Germline-derived CDR1 and CDR2 are MNHEY and SVGEGT. Between the trimmed V and J ends, which lost 6 bases and 6 bases, there was a span of 14 bases. The CDR3 runs to 13 residues. The CDR3 DNA follows: TGTGCCAGCAGACGCGGCATACCTCATGGCTACACCTTC. Its translation: CASRRGIPHGYTF.

J is TRBJ1-6 and V is TRBV7-2, with no clear D. The CDR3 runs to 12 residues. Trimming took off 5 bases at V and 3 bases at J, with 2 bases between the two ends. Germline V lookup: CDR1 SGHTA, CDR2 FQGNSA. CDR3 amino acids: CASSVYNSPLHF. The CDR3 DNA reads TGTGCCAGCAGCGTCTATAATTCACCCCTCCACTTT. Filled out from reference TRBV7-2 and TRBJ1-6, the complete variable domain reads GAGVSQSPSNKVTEKGKDVELRCDPISGHTALYWYRQSLGQGLEFLIYFQGNSAPDKSGLPSDRFSAERTGGSVSTLTIQRTQQEDSAVYLCASSVYNSPLHFGNGTRLTVT.

In its sample, this clonotype was seen a few times. The chain couples TRBV7-2 to TRBJ1-6; the D gene is possibly TRBD1 (6 bases). The length of the CDR3 is 15 residues. Trimming stripped 5 bases from V and 6 bases from J, with 14 bases between. Germline-derived CDR1 and CDR2 are SGHTA and FQGNSA. The CDR3 loop reads CASSQRQAGNSPLHF. For the CDR3, the DNA is TGTGCCAGCAGCCAAAGACAGGCCGGTAATTCACCCCTCCACTTT.

This clonotype was seen at least ten times. This chain joins TRBV7-9 and TRBJ2-2; no reliable D call. The CDR3 loop spans 16 amino acids. Germline CDR1 is SEHNR and CDR2 is FQNEAQ (reference sequence). The germline V and J ends were trimmed by 7 bases and 1 base, with 16 bases remaining between them. The CDR3 reads CASTPRRQKNTGELFF. The CDR3 DNA reads TGTGCCAGCACCCCGCGTAGGCAGAAGAACACCGGGGAGCTGTTTTTT. Based on the CDR3 plus reference TRBV7-9 and TRBJ2-2, the full variable domain is DTGVSQNPRHKITKRGQNVTFRCDPISEHNRLYWYRQTLGQGPEFLTYFQNEAQLEKSRLLSDRFSAERPKGSFSTLEIQRTEQGDSAMYLCASTPRRQKNTGELFFGEGSRLTVL.